This TCR beta chain appears in the sequencing data of a study of pediatric ulcerative colitis. Study conclusions and caveats: A couple of patients had blood samples with substantially reduced template counts.

A note on this clone: Its antigen is not identified.

The germline CDR1 and CDR2 sequences are SEHNR and FQNEAQ (reference sequence). Trimming removed 2 bases at V and 5 bases at J, with 13 bases between. This CDR3 has 14 amino acids. TCRdb's copy holds only in-frame clones and misses some; the assay was immunoSEQ multiplex PCR. The profile shows about 5,800 clones, roughly 90% of them singletons. The source of this sequence is a girl aged 10 to 17 who was a control in a study of pediatric ulcerative colitis. Sequenced: blood. V is TRBV7-9 and J is TRBJ2-7, with a possible D match to TRBD2 (6 bases). The CDR3 nucleotides are TGTGCCAGCAGCTTACACGGGAGTAGGAACGAGCAGTACTTC. Translation gives CASSLHGSRNEQYF. Together with reference TRBV7-9 and TRBJ2-7, the CDR3 gives the full variable domain: DTGVSQNPRHKITKRGQNVTFRCDPISEHNRLYWYRQTLGQGPEFLTYFQNEAQLEKSRLLSDRFSAERPKGSFSTLEIQRTEQGDSAMYLCASSLHGSRNEQYFGPGTRLTVT.